These 26 T cell receptor beta chains were all obtained from the same sample, sequenced in a study of cytomegalovirus exposure and HLA in healthy donors. The study ran its PCR with 60 Vbeta and 13 Jbeta primers. Some clones are missing from TCRdb's copy, which holds only in-frame ones; the method was immunoSEQ multiplex PCR. In the table there are 150,000 to 200,000 clones, about 75% of which are singletons. The sample consisted of PBMCs. All receptors come from a man aged 40-49 years in good health and CMV-seropositive.

The chain carries TRBV7-9 and TRBJ1-5, with a weak D call TRBD1 (5 bases). Germline assignment: CDR1 SEHNR and CDR2 FQNEAQ (reference sequence). Trimming pared 5 bases from V and 2 bases from J, leaving 7 bases between. The CDR3 extends over 13 amino acids. The CDR3 nucleotides read TGTGCCAGCAGCCCACAGGGCAATCAGCCCCAGCATTTT. Translated: CASSPQGNQPQHF.

This clone came up a few times. The chain has TRBV21-1 and TRBJ1-5; whether TRBD1, the table's D call, matches the DNA was not checked. TRBV21-1 is given as a pseudogene. The CDR3 has 14 residues. This CDR3 is CANRWDRASQPQHF. The CDR3 DNA is TGTGCCAACCGTTGGGACAGGGCAAGTCAGCCCCAGCATTTT.

A few counts support this clone. The V gene is TRBV28, the J gene TRBJ2-5; 9 positions agree with TRBD2. Germline V CDR1 and CDR2: MDHEN, SYDVKM. The CDR3 runs to 16 residues. Trimming took 5 bases from V and 5 from J; bases not matched to a gene: 12. CDR3 amino acids: CASSSRREGVWETQYF. The CDR3 coding sequence is TGTGCCAGCAGTAGCCGGCGGGAGGGGGTTTGGGAGACCCAGTACTTC.

The chain employs TRBV6-4 and TRBJ2-7, with 7 positions matching TRBD2. This CDR3 has 13 residues. V lost 8 bases and J lost 2; bases outside the gene matches: 6. The germline V gene encodes CDR1 MRHNA and CDR2 SNTAGT. The CDR3 DNA follows: TGTGCCAGCCCTAGCGGACTCCCCTACGAGCAGTACTTC. Residues: CASPSGLPYEQYF.

The chain recombines TRBV5-1 with TRBJ2-7; TRBD1 matches 8 bases. The V gene's germline CDR1 is SGHRS and CDR2 YFSETQ. This CDR3 spans 16 amino acids. The trim removed 0 bases at V and 6 bases at J, leaving 11 bases unmatched. CDR3 nucleotides: TGCGCCAGCAGCTTGGATGGCAGGGGGCCTTTTTCCGAGCAGTACTTC. This sequence encodes CASSLDGRGPFSEQYF.

The chain combines TRBV2 with TRBJ1-5; no definite D call. V was shortened by 8 bases and J by 6 bases, with 11 bases between the two germline ends. Germline CDR1 SNHLY, CDR2 FYNNEI. This CDR3 has 12 amino acids. The CDR3 DNA is TGTGCCAGCGCTGGGGAGGGTCAGCCCCAGCATTTT. Protein product: CASAGEGQPQHF.

The chain has TRBV7-3 and TRBJ1-2; D might be TRBD1 (5 bases). The V gene's germline CDR1 is SGHTA and CDR2 FQGTGA. Trimming left V 1 base short and J 3 bases short, with 12 bases between. The CDR3 loop spans 15 amino acids. The CDR3 nucleotides read TGTGCCAGCAGCTTAAACCAGCCAGGGCACTATGGCTACACCTTC. Its protein product is CASSLNQPGHYGYTF.

The chain employs TRBV6-1 and TRBJ1-5; TRBD1 matches at 8 bases. Germline V gene data show CDR1 as MNHNS and CDR2 as SASEGT. Germline trimming cut 2 bases from V and 7 bases from J; bases unmatched to any gene: 1. The CDR3 runs to 13 residues. CDR3 region: CASSEYRGQPQHF. The CDR3 DNA follows: TGTGCCAGCAGTGAATACAGGGGGCAGCCCCAGCATTTT.

The chain uses TRBV11-2 and TRBJ2-3; 13 nucleotides agree with TRBD2. The CDR3 spans 17 residues. Germline CDR1 and CDR2: SGHAT and FQNNGV. V trimming: 4 bases; J trimming: 1 base; junction bases outside the gene matches: 5. CDR3 residues: CASSSGTSGIRTDTQYF. CDR3 DNA sequence: TGTGCCAGCAGCTCTGGGACTAGCGGGATACGCACAGATACGCAGTATTTT.

This clone was detected a few times. The rearrangement uses TRBV4-1 and TRBJ2-7, with D uncertain. The CDR3 is made up of 13 amino acids. Trimming shortened V by 3 bases and J by 6 bases, and 12 bases separated the two germline ends. Germline CDR1 reads MGHRA; CDR2 reads YSYEKL. Written as DNA, the CDR3 is TGCGCCAGCAGCCATAAAGGAGCAGCCGAGCAGTACTTC. It specifies CASSHKGAAEQYF.

The chain combines TRBV28 with TRBJ1-2, with D perhaps TRBD1 (6 bases). V lost 4 bases, J lost 5 bases, and 14 bases lay in between. Germline values: CDR1 MDHEN, CDR2 SYDVKM. CDR3 length: 14 residues. For the CDR3, the DNA is TGTGCCAGCAGTTCAGGGGCCAGAGTGTATGGCTACACCTTC. It specifies CASSSGARVYGYTF.

The chain couples TRBV27 to TRBJ2-1, with TRBD2 identical over 8 bases. The CDR3 extends over 16 amino acids. Looked up from germline, CDR1 is MNHEY and CDR2 is SMNVEV (reference sequence). Unmatched junction bases numbered 10, after V lost 4 bases and J lost 5 bases. The CDR3 region has the DNA TGTGCCAGCAGTTCCCCCAAGGCGGGAGGTCACAATGAGCAGTTCTTC. Protein product: CASSSPKAGGHNEQFF.

This clone was counted only a few times. The chain couples TRBV19 to TRBJ2-7, with 9 bases aligning to TRBD1. The CDR3 covers 15 residues. Trimming removed 4 bases from V and 2 bases from J; junction bases left unmatched: 6. The germline V gene encodes CDR1 LNHDA and CDR2 SQIVND (reference sequence). CDR3 region: CASSSRDRDTYEQYF. CDR3 nucleotide sequence: TGTGCCAGTAGTAGCCGGGACAGGGATACCTACGAGCAGTACTTC.

The chain links TRBV4-1 to TRBJ2-7, with 9 bases lining up with TRBD1. Trimming at V came to 3 bases and at J to 0 bases, leaving 6 bases not matched to a gene. Germline loops: CDR1 MGHRA, CDR2 YSYEKL. This CDR3 has 16 amino acids. The CDR3 coding sequence is TGCGCCAGCAGCCAGGACGGGACAGGGAACTCCTACGAGCAGTACTTC. Its translation is CASSQDGTGNSYEQYF.

The chain recombines TRBV19 with TRBJ1-1; TRBD1 aligns across 9 bases. In germline, CDR1 is LNHDA, CDR2 SQIVND (reference sequence). The CDR3 runs 16 residues. Trimming removed 5 bases from V and 4 bases from J; junction bases left unmatched: 11. CDR3 coding DNA: TGTGCCAGTAGTCCCCTAGGGACAGGGCGAGGCACTGAAGCTTTCTTT. This sequence encodes CASSPLGTGRGTEAFF. Together with reference TRBV19 and TRBJ1-1, the CDR3 gives the full variable domain: DGGITQSPKYLFRKEGQNVTLSCEQNLNHDAMYWYRQDPGQGLRLIYYSQIVNDFQKGDIAEGYSVSREKKESFPLTVTSAQKNPTAFYLCASSPLGTGRGTEAFFGQGTRLTVV.

The rearrangement joins TRBV2 to TRBJ1-4; 10 bases are shared with TRBD1. Per germline, CDR1 SNHLY and CDR2 FYNNEI. Trimming at V came to 8 bases and at J to 8 bases, leaving 5 bases not matched to a gene. This CDR3 is built from 13 residues. The DNA for the CDR3 is TGTGCCAGCTCCGGGACAGGGGTCGAAAAACTGTTTTTT. This translates into CASSGTGVEKLFF.

The rearrangement joins TRBV9 to TRBJ1-1; D call uncertain. This CDR3 is built from 13 residues. V lost 0 bases and J 4 bases, leaving 7 bases between the germline ends. CDR1 and CDR2 (germline): SGDLS, YYNGEE. The CDR3, as DNA: TGTGCCAGCAGCGTAGGGCAGTCCACTGAAGCTTTCTTT. Translation: CASSVGQSTEAFF. The complete variable domain, with remaining parts taken from reference TRBV9 and TRBJ1-1, reads DSGVTQTPKHLITATGQRVTLRCSPRSGDLSVYWYQQSLDQGLQFLIQYYNGEERAKGNILERFSAQQFPDLHSELNLSSLELGDSALYFCASSVGQSTEAFFGQGTRLTVV.

As to this clone: Being one base from a much bigger clone, this may be a read error. The gene calls are TRBV2 and TRBJ2-5; 12 positions agree with TRBD2. CDR1 is SNHLY, CDR2 FYNNEI, per germline. The junction had 0 bases not matched to a gene; V was cut back by 2 bases and J by 2 bases. The CDR3 is made up of 15 amino acids. The CDR3 region has the DNA TGTGCCAGCAGTGAACTAGCGGGAGGGCAAGAGACCCAGTACTTC. It specifies CASSELAGGQETQYF.

The rearrangement uses TRBV19 and TRBJ2-1; weak D call: TRBD2 (6 bases). The CDR3 loop spans 13 amino acids. Germline assignment: CDR1 LNHDA and CDR2 SQIVND (reference sequence). The V end lost 4 bases, the J end lost 2 bases, and 6 bases lay between the germline ends. CDR3 coding DNA: TGTGCCAGTAGTAGCGGGACCTACAATGAGCAGTTCTTC. Translation gives CASSSGTYNEQFF. Using reference TRBV19 and TRBJ2-1 for the parts outside the CDR3, the full variable domain is DGGITQSPKYLFRKEGQNVTLSCEQNLNHDAMYWYRQDPGQGLRLIYYSQIVNDFQKGDIAEGYSVSREKKESFPLTVTSAQKNPTAFYLCASSSGTYNEQFFGPGTRLTVL.

The chain couples TRBV27 to TRBJ2-1; TRBD2 is a possible D gene (6 bases). The CDR3 is 14 amino acids. CDR1 is MNHEY and CDR2 is SMNVEV in the germline V gene (reference sequence). V shed 3 bases and J shed 3 bases, with 9 bases lying between them. The CDR3 is CASSLGGIYNEQFF. In DNA form, the CDR3 reads TGTGCCAGCAGTTTGGGCGGGATCTACAATGAGCAGTTCTTC.

The chain has TRBV28 and TRBJ1-2, with 11 bases matching TRBD1. This CDR3 contains 13 residues. V shed 8 bases, J shed 4 bases, and the junction held 3 bases outside the gene matches. Germline V CDR1 and CDR2: MDHEN, SYDVKM. CDR3 sequence: CASRTGGRYGYTF. DNA of the CDR3: TGTGCCAGCCGGACAGGGGGCCGCTATGGCTACACCTTC.

J is TRBJ2-1 and V is TRBV28; possibly TRBD2 for D (6 bases). The germline gives CDR1 MDHEN, CDR2 SYDVKM. The CDR3 contains 15 residues. The V end lost 5 bases, the J end lost 2 bases, and 13 bases lay between the germline ends. In DNA, the CDR3 is TGTGCCAGCAGTCCCTTAGCGGAGGCCTACAATGAGCAGTTCTTC. Protein sequence: CASSPLAEAYNEQFF.

This clone was found once. Written as DNA, the CDR3 is TGTGCCAGCAGGACAGGGATCTCACCCCTCCACTTT. Translated, it gives CASRTGISPLHF. The chain joins TRBV6-5 to TRBJ1-6, with TRBD1 matching over 7 bases. Trimming cost V 6 bases and J 10 bases; bases outside gene matches: 3. The CDR3 sequence is 12 residues long. From germline, CDR1 is MNHEY and CDR2 SVGAGI.

The chain recombines TRBV29-1 with TRBJ2-7; D gene unclear. Germline V gives CDR1 SQVTM, CDR2 ANQGSEA. V lost 4 bases and J 0 bases, leaving 10 bases between the germline ends. CDR3 length equals 13 residues. DNA of the CDR3: TGCAGCGTTGTTAACAGTTACTCCTACGAGCAGTACTTC. Its protein is CSVVNSYSYEQYF.

This rearrangement joins TRBV15 to TRBJ2-7, with a tentative D call TRBD2 (7 bases). Germline assignment: CDR1 LNHNV and CDR2 YYDKDF (reference sequence). The CDR3 length is 14 residues. Trimming pared 4 bases from V and 0 bases from J, leaving 10 bases between. The CDR3 sequence is CATSKGGDSYEQYF. CDR3 nucleotide sequence: TGTGCCACCAGCAAGGGGGGGGACTCCTACGAGCAGTACTTC.

V gene TRBV10-1 combines with J gene TRBJ2-1, with a possible D match to TRBD2 (5 bases). Germline lookup yields CDR1 WNHNN and CDR2 SYGVQD (reference sequence). With 5 bases removed from V and 3 bases from J, the gap between germline ends came to 11 bases. The CDR3 runs to 14 residues. CDR3 DNA sequence: TGCGCCAGCAGTCGCAGCGGTGGCTACAATGAGCAGTTCTTC. This sequence encodes CASSRSGGYNEQFF.